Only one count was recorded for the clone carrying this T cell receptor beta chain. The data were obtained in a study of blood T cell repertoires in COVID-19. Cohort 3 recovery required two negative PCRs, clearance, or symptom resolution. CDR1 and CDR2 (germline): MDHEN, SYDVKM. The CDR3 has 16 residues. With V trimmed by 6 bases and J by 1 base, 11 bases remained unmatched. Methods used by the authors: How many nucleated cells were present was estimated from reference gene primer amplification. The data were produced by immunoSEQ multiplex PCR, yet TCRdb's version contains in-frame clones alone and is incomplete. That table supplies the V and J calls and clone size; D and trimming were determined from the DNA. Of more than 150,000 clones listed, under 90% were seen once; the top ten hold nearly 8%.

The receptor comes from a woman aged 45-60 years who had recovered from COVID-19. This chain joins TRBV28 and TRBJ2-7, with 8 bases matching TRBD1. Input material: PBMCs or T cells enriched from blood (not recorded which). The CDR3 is CASSPPRQGRSYEQYF. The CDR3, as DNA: TGTGCCAGCAGCCCTCCTCGACAGGGGAGGTCCTACGAGCAGTACTTC.